The entry below describes one T cell receptor (beta chain). Antigen unknown. The protocol was immunoSEQ multiplex PCR, while the TCRdb copy is restricted to in-frame clones and leaves out a portion. The sample contains over 850,000 clones, about 80% of which appear only once. The CDR3 contains 16 residues. V shed 5 bases and J 4 bases; nucleotides not matched to a gene: 12. Germline V gives CDR1 PRHDT, CDR2 FYEKMQ (reference sequence). These data originate in a study of shared clonotypes between healthy human individuals. Whole-study context: In total, the donors were a couple of women and a few men aged 18 to 49. Findings and limits, study-wide: Investigators collected only blood, and repertoires in tissues likely differ.

The chain uses TRBV13 and TRBJ1-1, with TRBD1 identical over 8 bases. This sequence was found in a man between 18 and 29 years old in good health. Some clones in this sample may be carry-over from other donors' samples. Sequencing used memory CD4+ T cells from PBMCs. Subset indicated: CD45RA-negative fraction. CDR3 region: CASSPRARTGSTEAFF. The CDR3, as DNA: TGTGCCAGCAGCCCAAGGGCGCGGACAGGGTCCACTGAAGCTTTCTTT.